This TCR beta chain derives from a study of CD8 T cells in Susac syndrome. CDR1 is MNHEY and CDR2 is SVGAGI in the germline V gene. The CDR3 is 13 amino acids. Deletions cut 8 bases from V and 1 base from J, with 11 bases between. The patients who served as multiple sclerosis controls were treatment-naive and had stable or active relapsing-remitting disease that fulfilled the revised McDonald criteria. Reverse transcription used roughly 0.45 to 1 ug RNA and random hexamers. TCRdb re-called the immunoSEQ multiplex PCR reads through MiXCR, storing one row per CDR3 protein. The sample holds more than 200,000 distinct CDR3 sequences; 92% are singletons and the top ten take around 0.15%.

V gene TRBV6-5 combines with J gene TRBJ2-5; D might be TRBD2 (6 bases). This TCR was recovered from a human donor with multiple sclerosis. The material sequenced was CD8+ T cells from PBMCs. CDR3: CASGGRGQETQYF. The CDR3 DNA follows: TGTGCCAGCGGAGGGCGGGGCCAAGAGACCCAGTACTTC.